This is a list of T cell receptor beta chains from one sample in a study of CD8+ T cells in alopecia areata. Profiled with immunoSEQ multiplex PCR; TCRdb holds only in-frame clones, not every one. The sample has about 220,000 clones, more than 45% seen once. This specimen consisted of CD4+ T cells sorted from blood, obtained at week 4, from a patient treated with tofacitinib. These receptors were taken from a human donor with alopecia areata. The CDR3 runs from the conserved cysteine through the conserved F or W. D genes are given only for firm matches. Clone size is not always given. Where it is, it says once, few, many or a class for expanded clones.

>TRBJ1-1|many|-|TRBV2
TGTGCCAGCAGGCCGGGAAGTGGGACTGAAGCTTTCTTT
CASRPGSGTEAFF
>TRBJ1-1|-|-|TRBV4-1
TGCGCCAGCAGCCAAGAGGGCAGGGCGGGAGCTTTCTTT
CASSQEGRAGAFF
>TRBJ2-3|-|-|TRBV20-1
TGCAGTGCTGTGGGGGATACGCAGTATTTT
CSAVGDTQYF
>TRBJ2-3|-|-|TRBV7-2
TGTGCCAGCAGAGATACCCGTAGCACAGATACGCAGTATTTT
CASRDTRSTDTQYF
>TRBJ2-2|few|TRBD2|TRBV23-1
TGCGCCAGCAGTCAAATCCGGACTAGCGGGACGAACACCGGGGAGCTGTTTTTT
CASSQIRTSGTNTGELFF
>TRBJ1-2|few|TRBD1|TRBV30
TGTGCCTGGACCTGGACAGGGGGCGGTCATGGCTACACCTTC
CAWTWTGGGHGYTF
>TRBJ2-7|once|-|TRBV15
TGTGCCACCAGCGCTCGCGGGGTTGGCGAGCAGTACTTC
CATSARGVGEQYF
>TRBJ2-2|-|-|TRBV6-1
TGTGCCAGCAGTGAGTTAAGGAGCGGGGAGCTGTTTTTT
CASSELRSGELFF
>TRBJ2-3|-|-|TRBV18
TGTGCCAGCTCACCGGGGCCCACAGATACGCAGTATTTT
CASSPGPTDTQYF
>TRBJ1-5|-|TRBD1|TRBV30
TGTGCCTGGAGTCCAGGGGGAATCATACAGCCCCAGCATTTT
CAWSPGGIIQPQHF
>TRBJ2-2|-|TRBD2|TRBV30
TGTGCCTGGACTCTAGCGGGGGTTAACACCGGGGAGCTGTTTTTT
CAWTLAGVNTGELFF
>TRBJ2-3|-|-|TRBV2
TGTGCCAGCAGTGTAGGGATCAGGGGCACTAGCACAGATACGCAGTATTTT
CASSVGIRGTSTDTQYF
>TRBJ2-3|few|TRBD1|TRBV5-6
TGTGCCAGCAGCGCCGGGACAGCCCCTGATACGCAGTATTTT
CASSAGTAPDTQYF
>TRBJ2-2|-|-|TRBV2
TGTGCCAGCACGGAAAACACCGGGGAGCTGTTTTTT
CASTENTGELFF
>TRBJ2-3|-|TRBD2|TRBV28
TGTGCCAGCAGTGTGCAGCGGGGGGGCACAGATACGCAGTATTTT
CASSVQRGGTDTQYF
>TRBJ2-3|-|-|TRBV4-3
TGCGCCAGCAGCCAAGATTCGGGGAGGGATACGCAGTATTTT
CASSQDSGRDTQYF
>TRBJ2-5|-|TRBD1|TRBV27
TGTGCCAGCAGTCGACAGGGGGCGCGGGAGACCCAGTACTTC
CASSRQGARETQYF
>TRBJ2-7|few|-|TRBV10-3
TGTGCCATCAGTTCGGACAGTAAGGGGGGCGAGCAGTACTTC
CAISSDSKGGEQYF
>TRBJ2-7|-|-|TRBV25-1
TGTGCCAGCAGTGAATTTCGGGTCCCCCGGTTCGAGCAGTACTTC
CASSEFRVPRFEQYF
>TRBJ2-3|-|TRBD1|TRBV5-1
TGCGCCAGCAGCTTGAGGGGGCTCGGTGAAGATACGCAGTATTTT
CASSLRGLGEDTQYF
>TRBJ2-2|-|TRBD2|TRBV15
TGTGCCACCAGCAGAGATCGGGGGGTCGGGGAGCTGTTTTTT
CATSRDRGVGELFF
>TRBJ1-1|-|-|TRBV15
TGTGCCACCAGCAGAGCTGACACCCTGGGTGAAGCTTTCTTT
CATSRADTLGEAFF
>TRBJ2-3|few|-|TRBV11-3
TGTGCCAGCAGCTCCCTCCCCACAGATACGCAGTATTTT
CASSSLPTDTQYF
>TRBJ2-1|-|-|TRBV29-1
TGCAGCGTCAAGGGGTACAATGAGCAGTTCTTC
CSVKGYNEQFF
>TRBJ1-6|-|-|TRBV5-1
TGCGCCAGCAGCTTGATGTCAGAGAATTCACCCCTCCACTTT
CASSLMSENSPLHF
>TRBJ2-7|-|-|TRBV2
TGTGCCAGCAGTTTCCCCTCAAACTACGAGCAGTACTTC
CASSFPSNYEQYF
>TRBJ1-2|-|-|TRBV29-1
TGCAGCGTTCGTCGGGGAGACTATGGCTACACCTTC
CSVRRGDYGYTF
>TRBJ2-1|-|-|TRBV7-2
TGTGCCAGCAGTACAGGGACGAAGCCCTACAATGAGCAGTTCTTC
CASSTGTKPYNEQFF
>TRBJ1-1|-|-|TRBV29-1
TGCAGCGTTGAGAAGACGGTCCAGGGGAAAGCTTTCTTT
CSVEKTVQGKAFF
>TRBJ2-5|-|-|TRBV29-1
TGCAGCGTTGAAAACTGGGAGACCCAGTACTTC
CSVENWETQYF
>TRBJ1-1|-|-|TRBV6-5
TGTGCCAGCAGTTACTGGGGAAGCTCTGAAGCTTTCTTT
CASSYWGSSEAFF
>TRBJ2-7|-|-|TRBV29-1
TGCAGCGCCGCAGACCCTCCCTACGAGCAGTACTTC
CSAADPPYEQYF
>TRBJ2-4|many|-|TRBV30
TGTGCCTGGAGCCGGGGACTGCAAAACATTCAGTACTTC
CAWSRGLQNIQYF
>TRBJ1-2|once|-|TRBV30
TGTGCCTGGAGTATGGGGGGCGATGGCTACACCTTC
CAWSMGGDGYTF
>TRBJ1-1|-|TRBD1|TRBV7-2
TGTGCCAGCAAGGGCATGGCAGGGGGGACTGAAGCTTTCTTT
CASKGMAGGTEAFF
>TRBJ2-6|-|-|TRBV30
TGTGCCAAAGATGGCTCTGGGGCCAACGTCCTGACTTTC
CAKDGSGANVLTF
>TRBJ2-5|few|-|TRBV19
TGTGCCAGTAGTGACGACCGTTGGGAGACCCAGTACTTC
CASSDDRWETQYF
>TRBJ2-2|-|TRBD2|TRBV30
TGTGCCTGGAGTATTCTAGCGGGGGGGACCACCGGGGAGCTGTTTTTT
CAWSILAGGTTGELFF
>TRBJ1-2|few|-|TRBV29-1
TGCAGCGCCGTAGGACAGAATGGCTACACCTTC
CSAVGQNGYTF
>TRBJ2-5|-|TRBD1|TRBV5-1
TGCGCCAGCAGCGCGGACAGGGCAGAGACCCAGTACTTC
CASSADRAETQYF
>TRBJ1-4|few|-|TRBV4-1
TGCGCCAGCAGCCAAGTTGGACGGAATGAAAAACTGTTTTTT
CASSQVGRNEKLFF
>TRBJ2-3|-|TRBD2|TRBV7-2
TGTGCCAGCAGCTTATTGGCGGGGGGGCCAGATACGCAGTATTTT
CASSLLAGGPDTQYF
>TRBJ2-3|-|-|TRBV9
TGTGCCAGCAGCGTAGGGGTCCGATTTACAGATACGCAGTATTTT
CASSVGVRFTDTQYF
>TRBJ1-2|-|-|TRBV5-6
TGTGCCAGCAGCCCCGACGGGACGTCTACGGGCTATGGCTACACCTTC
CASSPDGTSTGYGYTF
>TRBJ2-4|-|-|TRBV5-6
TGTGCCAGCAGCTTTACGGGCGGCATTGAAAACATTCAGTACTTC
CASSFTGGIENIQYF
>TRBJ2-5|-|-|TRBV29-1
TGCAGCGTTGCCGTAGCTGGGCAGCAAGAGACCCAGTACTTC
CSVAVAGQQETQYF
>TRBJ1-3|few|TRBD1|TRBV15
TGTGCCACCAGCAGGGACAGGGTTGGAAACACCATATATTTT
CATSRDRVGNTIYF
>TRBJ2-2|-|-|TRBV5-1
TGCGCCAGCTCAGAAGGAGGTATGCTTAACACCGGGGAGCTGTTTTTT
CASSEGGMLNTGELFF
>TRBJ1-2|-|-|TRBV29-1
TGCAGCGTTGAGTTGGGGGGGCTGAACTATGGCTACACCTTC
CSVELGGLNYGYTF
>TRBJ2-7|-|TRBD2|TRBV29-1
TGCAGCGTCTCAGCGGGGGGCGGCTACGAGCAGTACTTC
CSVSAGGGYEQYF
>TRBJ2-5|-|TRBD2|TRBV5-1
TGCGCCAGCAGCCAGGGGACTAGCGGGGAGAAGGAGACCCAGTACTTC
CASSQGTSGEKETQYF
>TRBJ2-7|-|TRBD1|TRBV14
TGTGCCAGCAGCCATCAGTGGGACAGCGAGCAGTACTTC
CASSHQWDSEQYF
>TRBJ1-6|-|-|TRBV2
TGTGCCAGCTCGGGGAAATTGGATTCACCCCTCCACTTT
CASSGKLDSPLHF